A selection of T cell receptor beta chains follows, all from one sample in a study of T-cell memory formation after mild COVID-19. TCRdb recomputed calls from the 5' RACE reads with MiXCR, one row per CDR3 protein. This sample has around 310,000 distinct CDR3 sequences, with less than 20% found just once. The sample was PBMCs or a T cell subset sorted from them (not recorded which). The receptor source for this set is a man aged 18 to 30 who had mild COVID-19 (a few samples of this study predate the infection). Cell type and time point are not known. CDR3s include the opening cysteine and the closing phenylalanine or tryptophan. The order of the fields is clone size, D gene, J gene, CDR3 length, V gene, CDR3 DNA, CDR3 protein. D genes are given only for firm matches. Part of the rows lack a size; the others show once, few, many or a class for expanded clones.

clone size: few
D gene: -
J gene: TRBJ1-3
CDR3 length: 15
V gene: TRBV6-1
CDR3 DNA: TGTGCCAGCAGTGAAAACAGGGACTCTGGAAACACCATATATTTT
CDR3 protein: CASSENRDSGNTIYF

clone size: many
D gene: -
J gene: TRBJ2-6
CDR3 length: 15
V gene: TRBV19
CDR3 DNA: TGTGCCAGTAGGCCAGGGGACTCTGGGGCCAACGTCCTGACTTTC
CDR3 protein: CASRPGDSGANVLTF

clone size: many
D gene: -
J gene: TRBJ1-1
CDR3 length: 14
V gene: TRBV11-1
CDR3 DNA: TGTGCCAGCAGCTTCGGGACGGCGAACACTGAAGCTTTCTTT
CDR3 protein: CASSFGTANTEAFF

clone size: few
D gene: -
J gene: TRBJ2-1
CDR3 length: 11
V gene: TRBV29-1
CDR3 DNA: TGCAGCGTTGAAAGGATGGATGAGCAGTTCTTC
CDR3 protein: CSVERMDEQFF

clone size: -
D gene: TRBD1
J gene: TRBJ1-2
CDR3 length: 15
V gene: TRBV20-1
CDR3 DNA: TGCAGTGCTACCCCGGTACTGACAGGGGGCTATGGCTACACCTTC
CDR3 protein: CSATPVLTGGYGYTF

clone size: -
D gene: -
J gene: TRBJ2-4
CDR3 length: 15
V gene: TRBV4-1
CDR3 DNA: TGCGCCAGCAGCCAAGTTGGGGCAGGGACGAACATTCAGTACTTC
CDR3 protein: CASSQVGAGTNIQYF

clone size: -
D gene: -
J gene: TRBJ1-2
CDR3 length: 13
V gene: TRBV29-1
CDR3 DNA: TGCAGCGTTGGAAGTTGGACTGACTATGGCTACACCTTC
CDR3 protein: CSVGSWTDYGYTF

clone size: -
D gene: TRBD2
J gene: TRBJ2-5
CDR3 length: 15
V gene: TRBV7-2
CDR3 DNA: TGTGCCAGCAGCTTGGCTGCGGGGGACTCAGGGACCCAGTACTTC
CDR3 protein: CASSLAAGDSGTQYF

clone size: few
D gene: TRBD1
J gene: TRBJ2-7
CDR3 length: 14
V gene: TRBV3-1
CDR3 DNA: TGTGCCAGCAGCCAGTACGGGACAGCCTACGAGCAGTACTTC
CDR3 protein: CASSQYGTAYEQYF

clone size: few
D gene: TRBD2
J gene: TRBJ2-5
CDR3 length: 15
V gene: TRBV28
CDR3 DNA: TGTGCCAGCAGCTCGGGTAGCGGGGGACAAGAGACCCAGTACTTC
CDR3 protein: CASSSGSGGQETQYF

clone size: -
D gene: -
J gene: TRBJ2-2
CDR3 length: 12
V gene: TRBV28
CDR3 DNA: TGTGCCAGCACTTGGAACACCGGGGAGCTGTTTTTT
CDR3 protein: CASTWNTGELFF

clone size: many
D gene: -
J gene: TRBJ2-1
CDR3 length: 13
V gene: TRBV20-1
CDR3 DNA: TGCAGTGCTAGAGCGGACTCCTACAATGAGCAGTTCTTC
CDR3 protein: CSARADSYNEQFF

clone size: few
D gene: -
J gene: TRBJ2-5
CDR3 length: 16
V gene: TRBV7-3
CDR3 DNA: TGTGCCAGCGCCAGGGGGGGATCCCGGGCTGGAGAGACCCAGTACTTC
CDR3 protein: CASARGGSRAGETQYF

clone size: many
D gene: -
J gene: TRBJ2-5
CDR3 length: 11
V gene: TRBV12-3/TRBV12-4
CDR3 DNA: TGTGCCAGCAGCCGGAGTCGGACCCAGTACTTC
CDR3 protein: CASSRSRTQYF

clone size: -
D gene: -
J gene: TRBJ2-3
CDR3 length: 14
V gene: TRBV20-1
CDR3 DNA: TGCAGTGCCCCGTCGGCCTCTAGCACAGATACGCAGTATTTT
CDR3 protein: CSAPSASSTDTQYF

clone size: few
D gene: -
J gene: TRBJ2-2
CDR3 length: 15
V gene: TRBV12-3/TRBV12-4
CDR3 DNA: TGTGCCAGCAGTTTAACTACCAGAAACACCGGGGAGCTGTTTTTT
CDR3 protein: CASSLTTRNTGELFF

clone size: -
D gene: -
J gene: TRBJ2-1
CDR3 length: 16
V gene: TRBV27
CDR3 DNA: TGTGCCAGCAGTTTATCGAAGACAGGCTCCTACAATGAGCAGTTCTTC
CDR3 protein: CASSLSKTGSYNEQFF

clone size: few
D gene: -
J gene: TRBJ2-1
CDR3 length: 15
V gene: TRBV6-6
CDR3 DNA: TGTGCCAGCAGTACCCGAGCCTCCGCCTACAATGAGCAGTTCTTC
CDR3 protein: CASSTRASAYNEQFF

clone size: -
D gene: -
J gene: TRBJ1-2
CDR3 length: 14
V gene: TRBV12-3/TRBV12-4
CDR3 DNA: TGTGCCAGCAGTTCCCACGGAAGTCTCTATGGCTACACCTTC
CDR3 protein: CASSSHGSLYGYTF

clone size: -
D gene: TRBD1
J gene: TRBJ2-1
CDR3 length: 16
V gene: TRBV7-8
CDR3 DNA: TGTGCCAGCAGCTCATTCGGGACAGGGGGACGCAATGAGCAGTTCTTC
CDR3 protein: CASSSFGTGGRNEQFF

clone size: -
D gene: TRBD1
J gene: TRBJ1-2
CDR3 length: 13
V gene: TRBV13
CDR3 DNA: TGTGCCAGCAGCTCGCAAAAGACAGGGGGCTACACCTTC
CDR3 protein: CASSSQKTGGYTF

clone size: -
D gene: -
J gene: TRBJ2-2
CDR3 length: 12
V gene: TRBV10-3
CDR3 DNA: TGTGCCATCAGCTCAAACACCGGGGAGCTGTTTTTT
CDR3 protein: CAISSNTGELFF

clone size: -
D gene: -
J gene: TRBJ2-3
CDR3 length: 13
V gene: TRBV4-2
CDR3 DNA: TGTGCCAGCAGCCATGAGCAGGAAGATACGCAGTATTTT
CDR3 protein: CASSHEQEDTQYF

clone size: few
D gene: TRBD2
J gene: TRBJ2-3
CDR3 length: 15
V gene: TRBV6-5
CDR3 DNA: TGTGCCAGCAGTAGAGGGACTAGCGGGGATGATACGCAGTATTTT
CDR3 protein: CASSRGTSGDDTQYF

clone size: -
D gene: TRBD2
J gene: TRBJ2-3
CDR3 length: 16
V gene: TRBV7-2
CDR3 DNA: TGTGCCAGCAGCTTGTCGGCTAGCGGGGGGGCTGATACGCAGTATTTT
CDR3 protein: CASSLSASGGADTQYF

clone size: -
D gene: -
J gene: TRBJ1-6
CDR3 length: 14
V gene: TRBV2
CDR3 DNA: TGTGCCAGCACCTTAGGGGAGTTTTATTCACCCCTCCACTTT
CDR3 protein: CASTLGEFYSPLHF

clone size: many
D gene: -
J gene: TRBJ2-3
CDR3 length: 13
V gene: TRBV20-1
CDR3 DNA: TGCAGTGCTAGTGCCCGGACTAAAGATACGCAGTATTTT
CDR3 protein: CSASARTKDTQYF

clone size: few
D gene: -
J gene: TRBJ2-1
CDR3 length: 14
V gene: TRBV5-1
CDR3 DNA: TGCGCCAGCAGCGAGCTAAGGGTATCAAGTGAGCAGTTCTTC
CDR3 protein: CASSELRVSSEQFF

clone size: -
D gene: -
J gene: TRBJ2-2
CDR3 length: 12
V gene: TRBV5-4
CDR3 DNA: TGTGCCAGCGGCGAGTTGTCCGGGGAGCTGTTTTTT
CDR3 protein: CASGELSGELFF

clone size: many
D gene: -
J gene: TRBJ2-3
CDR3 length: 14
V gene: TRBV10-3
CDR3 DNA: TGTGCCATCACGTCGCGCCAGAGCACAGATACGCAGTATTTT
CDR3 protein: CAITSRQSTDTQYF

clone size: -
D gene: TRBD1
J gene: TRBJ1-6
CDR3 length: 11
V gene: TRBV2
CDR3 DNA: TGTGCCAGCAGGGACAGGGGAACCCTCCACTTT
CDR3 protein: CASRDRGTLHF

clone size: many
D gene: -
J gene: TRBJ2-2
CDR3 length: 14
V gene: TRBV19
CDR3 DNA: TGTGCCAGTAGTATAGCGGGGACCACCGGGGAGCTGTTTTTT
CDR3 protein: CASSIAGTTGELFF

clone size: few
D gene: -
J gene: TRBJ2-7
CDR3 length: 15
V gene: TRBV7-8
CDR3 DNA: TGTGCCAGCAGCTTGGGGGGCGTCGGCTCCTACGAGCAGTACTTC
CDR3 protein: CASSLGGVGSYEQYF

clone size: -
D gene: -
J gene: TRBJ1-1
CDR3 length: 14
V gene: TRBV29-1
CDR3 DNA: TGCAGCGTCGAGGGCAGGAGGGCGAACACTGAAGCTTTCTTT
CDR3 protein: CSVEGRRANTEAFF

clone size: -
D gene: -
J gene: TRBJ2-3
CDR3 length: 15
V gene: TRBV9
CDR3 DNA: TGTGCCAGCAGCTCAGGGGCCGGGGGCACAGATACGCAGTATTTT
CDR3 protein: CASSSGAGGTDTQYF

clone size: few
D gene: -
J gene: TRBJ1-2
CDR3 length: 14
V gene: TRBV7-2
CDR3 DNA: TGTGCCAGCACCCAAGGCCAGGGAGGGTATGGCTACACCTTC
CDR3 protein: CASTQGQGGYGYTF

clone size: many
D gene: -
J gene: TRBJ2-3
CDR3 length: 16
V gene: TRBV20-1
CDR3 DNA: TGCAGTGCTAGTGTCCGGGCCCTCACTAGCACAGATACGCAGTATTTT
CDR3 protein: CSASVRALTSTDTQYF

clone size: many
D gene: -
J gene: TRBJ2-1
CDR3 length: 13
V gene: TRBV11-3
CDR3 DNA: TGTGCCAGCAGCTTAGTATCGGTGGGTGAGCAGTTCTTC
CDR3 protein: CASSLVSVGEQFF

clone size: -
D gene: TRBD1
J gene: TRBJ1-1
CDR3 length: 16
V gene: TRBV2
CDR3 DNA: TGTGCCAGCAGTGATCGGGGGACAGGGGTGAACACTGAAGCTTTCTTT
CDR3 protein: CASSDRGTGVNTEAFF

clone size: -
D gene: TRBD1
J gene: TRBJ1-5
CDR3 length: 13
V gene: TRBV10-3
CDR3 DNA: TGTGCCGTGGGACAGTCTAGCAATCAGCCCCAGCATTTT
CDR3 protein: CAVGQSSNQPQHF

clone size: -
D gene: -
J gene: TRBJ2-7
CDR3 length: 13
V gene: TRBV20-1
CDR3 DNA: TGCAGTGCTAGGGGGCAAGGCGCCTACGAGCAGTACTTC
CDR3 protein: CSARGQGAYEQYF

clone size: -
D gene: -
J gene: TRBJ2-2
CDR3 length: 15
V gene: TRBV7-9
CDR3 DNA: TGTGCCAGCACCCAAAGGACTCCGAACACCGGGGAGCTGTTTTTT
CDR3 protein: CASTQRTPNTGELFF

clone size: many
D gene: TRBD2
J gene: TRBJ2-3
CDR3 length: 15
V gene: TRBV5-1
CDR3 DNA: TGCGCCAGCAGCTTGGACGGGGGGAACACAGATACGCAGTATTTT
CDR3 protein: CASSLDGGNTDTQYF

clone size: many
D gene: TRBD2
J gene: TRBJ2-5
CDR3 length: 16
V gene: TRBV4-1
CDR3 DNA: TGCGCCAGCAGCCAACGGACTAGCGGGCTCTCTGAGACCCAGTACTTC
CDR3 protein: CASSQRTSGLSETQYF

clone size: few
D gene: TRBD2
J gene: TRBJ2-3
CDR3 length: 16
V gene: TRBV7-3
CDR3 DNA: TGTGCCAGCAGCTCCCCGACTAGCGGGGGTATAGATACGCAGTATTTT
CDR3 protein: CASSSPTSGGIDTQYF

clone size: few
D gene: TRBD1
J gene: TRBJ2-5
CDR3 length: 14
V gene: TRBV19
CDR3 DNA: TGTGCCAGTAGTATATGGGGACAGTCAGAGACCCAGTACTTC
CDR3 protein: CASSIWGQSETQYF

clone size: many
D gene: -
J gene: TRBJ1-1
CDR3 length: 14
V gene: TRBV7-8
CDR3 DNA: TGTGCCAGCAGCTTAGGCATAAGGAACACTGAAGCTTTCTTT
CDR3 protein: CASSLGIRNTEAFF

clone size: -
D gene: -
J gene: TRBJ1-6
CDR3 length: 14
V gene: TRBV3-1
CDR3 DNA: TGTGCCAGCAGCCCATTGGGGAGGAATTCACCCCTCCACTTT
CDR3 protein: CASSPLGRNSPLHF

clone size: -
D gene: -
J gene: TRBJ2-3
CDR3 length: 13
V gene: TRBV29-1
CDR3 DNA: TGCAGCGGGTTTGATTGGAGCACAGATACGCAGTATTTT
CDR3 protein: CSGFDWSTDTQYF

clone size: few
D gene: TRBD1
J gene: TRBJ1-6
CDR3 length: 15
V gene: TRBV7-2
CDR3 DNA: TGTGCCAGCAGCAGATCGGGACAGGGCGGATCACCCCTCCACTTT
CDR3 protein: CASSRSGQGGSPLHF

clone size: many
D gene: TRBD1
J gene: TRBJ1-1
CDR3 length: 13
V gene: TRBV7-3
CDR3 DNA: TGTGCCAGCAGCCTAGGGACAGGCGGAAAAGCTTTCTTT
CDR3 protein: CASSLGTGGKAFF

clone size: few
D gene: -
J gene: TRBJ1-5
CDR3 length: 13
V gene: TRBV20-1
CDR3 DNA: TGCAGTGCAGGGAGACAGGGCAATCAGCCCCAGCATTTT
CDR3 protein: CSAGRQGNQPQHF

clone size: few
D gene: -
J gene: TRBJ1-1
CDR3 length: 15
V gene: TRBV9
CDR3 DNA: TGTGCCAGCAGCGTAGACGGACACACTAACACTGAAGCTTTCTTT
CDR3 protein: CASSVDGHTNTEAFF